A single T cell receptor (beta chain) is shown here with its context. Its antigen is unidentified. The data belong to a study of vaccination and CD4 T cells after COVID-19. Study-wide context: No peptide, an HIV-1 Nef pool, or a CEFX pool was what each control culture received.

The CDR3 consists of 13 residues. V was pared by 5 bases and J by 3 bases, with 11 bases between. The germline V gene has CDR1 WSHSY and CDR2 SAAADI. Treatment meaning: approximately 9-day PBMC culture with coronavirus spike peptide pools or control peptides (ViraFEST assay). An unexposed donor provided the CD4+ T cells, which were collected before the COVID-19 pandemic (2011-2018). After expanding antigen-specific T cells with peptide pools, ViraFEST sequenced their TCRs. Probing of unexposed-donor CD4+ T cells with SARS-CoV-2 S/N and four cold-coronavirus spikes was done, cells permitting. The Oncomine TCR Beta short-read assay was what sequenced the DNA obtained from cultured CD4+ T cells. Cultures of CD4+ T cells served as the source for extracting genomic DNA. From the PCR reads, TCRdb called clonotypes with MiXCR, one entry per CDR3 protein. The table includes 7,000 to 9,500 distinct CDR3 sequences, around 41% detected once.

V usage is TRBV10-2 and J usage is TRBJ2-7; the D call may be TRBD1 or TRBD2 (5 bases each). The specimen sequenced was CD4+ T cells from blood, cultured in vitro. The receptor's source is a human donor in good health. The CDR3 region is CASSPGTYYEQYF. The CDR3 DNA reads TGCGCCAGCAGTCCCGGGACCTACTACGAGCAGTACTTC.